The rows below give T cell receptor beta chains drawn from one sample of a study of blood T cell repertoires in COVID-19. Produced via immunoSEQ multiplex PCR; TCRdb's table is partial and in-frame only. The table has some 150,000 clones, around nine tenths seen once. Sequenced sample: peripheral blood. All receptors derive from a human donor in a cohort sampled during active COVID-19. CDR3s include the opening cysteine and the closing phenylalanine or tryptophan. The D gene is left open where the match is weak.

>TRBV5-4|TRBJ1-2|.
CASSADYGYTF
TGTGCCAGCAGTGCAGATTATGGCTACACCTTC
>TRBV3-1/TRBV3-2|TRBJ1-5|.
CASSQGQGGQPQHF
TGTGCCAGCAGCCAAGGTCAGGGAGGTCAGCCCCAGCATTTT
>TRBV9|TRBJ1-5|.
CASSPEGENQPQHF
TGTGCCAGCAGCCCAGAGGGGGAGAATCAGCCCCAGCATTTT
>TRBV24-1|TRBJ1-2|TRBD1
CATSDLPTGFYGYTF
TGTGCCACCAGTGATTTGCCGACAGGGTTCTATGGCTACACCTTC
>TRBV20-1|TRBJ1-5|TRBD1
CSASTGTGVNQPQHF
TGCAGTGCTAGTACCGGGACAGGGGTGAATCAGCCCCAGCATTTT
>TRBV19|TRBJ1-5|.
CASSTHRDSNQPQHF
TGTGCCAGTAGTACACACAGGGATAGCAATCAGCCCCAGCATTTT
>TRBV11-2|TRBJ1-6|.
CASSLVRGSYNSPLHF
TGTGCCAGCAGCTTAGTTAGGGGCTCCTATAATTCACCCCTCCACTTT
>TRBV6-5|TRBJ2-1|TRBD1
CASSTGGNEQFF
TGTGCCAGCAGTACAGGGGGCAATGAGCAGTTCTTC
>TRBV18|TRBJ2-1|.
CASSTGSTSEQFF
TGTGCCAGCTCAACCGGGTCTACTTCTGAGCAGTTCTTC
>TRBV5-6|TRBJ2-2|TRBD2
CASSSFSGENTGELFF
TGTGCCAGCAGCTCTTTTAGCGGGGAGAACACCGGGGAGCTGTTTTTT
>TRBV6-2/TRBV6-3|TRBJ2-7|TRBD1
CASSYSGQGQYF
TGTGCCAGCAGTTACTCGGGACAGGGGCAGTACTTC
>TRBV5-4|TRBJ1-2|TRBD1
CASSSMTGAYGYTF
TGTGCCAGCAGCTCGATGACAGGGGCCTATGGCTACACCTTC
>TRBV7-8|TRBJ1-1|.
CASSPGGPNTEAFF
TGTGCCAGCAGCCCCGGGGGACCGAACACTGAAGCTTTCTTT
>TRBV2|TRBJ2-5|TRBD1
CASSADRGKETQYF
TGTGCCAGCAGCGCAGACAGGGGAAAAGAGACCCAGTACTTC
>TRBV21-1|TRBJ2-5|.
CASSNWGTSVYKETQYF
TGTGCCAGCAGCAACTGGGGGACTAGCGTGTATAAAGAGACCCAGTACTTC